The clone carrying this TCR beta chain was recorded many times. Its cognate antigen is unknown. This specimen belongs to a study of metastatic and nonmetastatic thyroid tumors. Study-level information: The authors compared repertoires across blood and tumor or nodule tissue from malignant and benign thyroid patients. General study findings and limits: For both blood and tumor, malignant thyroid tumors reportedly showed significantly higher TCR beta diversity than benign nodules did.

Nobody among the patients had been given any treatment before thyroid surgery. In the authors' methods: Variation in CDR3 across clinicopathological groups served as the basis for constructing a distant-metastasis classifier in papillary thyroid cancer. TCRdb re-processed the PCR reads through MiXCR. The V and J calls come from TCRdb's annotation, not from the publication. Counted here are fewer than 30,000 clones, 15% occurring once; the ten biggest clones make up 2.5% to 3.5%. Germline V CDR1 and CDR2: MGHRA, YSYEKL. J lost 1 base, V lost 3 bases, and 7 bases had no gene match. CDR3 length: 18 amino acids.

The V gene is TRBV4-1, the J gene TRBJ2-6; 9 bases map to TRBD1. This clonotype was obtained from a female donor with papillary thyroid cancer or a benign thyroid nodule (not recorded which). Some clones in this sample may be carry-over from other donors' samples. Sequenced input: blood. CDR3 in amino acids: CASSHRQGEISGANVLTF. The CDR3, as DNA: TGCGCCAGCAGCCACCGACAGGGGGAGATTTCTGGGGCCAACGTCCTGACTTTC.